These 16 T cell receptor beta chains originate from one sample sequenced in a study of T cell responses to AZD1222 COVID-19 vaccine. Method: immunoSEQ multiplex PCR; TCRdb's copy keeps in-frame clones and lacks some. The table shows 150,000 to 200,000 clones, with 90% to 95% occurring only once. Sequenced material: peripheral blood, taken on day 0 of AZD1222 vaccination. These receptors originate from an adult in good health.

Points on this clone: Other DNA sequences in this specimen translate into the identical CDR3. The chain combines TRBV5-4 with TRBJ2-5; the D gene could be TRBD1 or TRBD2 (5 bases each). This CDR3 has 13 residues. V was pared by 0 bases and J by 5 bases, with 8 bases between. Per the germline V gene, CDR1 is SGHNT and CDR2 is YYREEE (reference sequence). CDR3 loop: CASSLDWGETQYF. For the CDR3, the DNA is TGTGCCAGCAGCTTGGATTGGGGGGAGACCCAGTACTTC.

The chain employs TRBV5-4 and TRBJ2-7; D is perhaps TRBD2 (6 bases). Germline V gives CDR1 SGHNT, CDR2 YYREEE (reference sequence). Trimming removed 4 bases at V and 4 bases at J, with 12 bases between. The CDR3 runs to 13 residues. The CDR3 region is CASSVAGTYEQYF. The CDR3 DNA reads TGTGCCAGCAGCGTAGCCGGGACTTACGAGCAGTACTTC. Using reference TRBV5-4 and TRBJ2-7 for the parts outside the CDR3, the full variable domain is ETGVTQSPTHLIKTRGQQVTLRCSSQSGHNTVSWYQQALGQGPQFIFQYYREEENGRGNFPPRFSGLQFPNYSSELNVNALELDDSALYLCASSVAGTYEQYFGPGTRLTVT.

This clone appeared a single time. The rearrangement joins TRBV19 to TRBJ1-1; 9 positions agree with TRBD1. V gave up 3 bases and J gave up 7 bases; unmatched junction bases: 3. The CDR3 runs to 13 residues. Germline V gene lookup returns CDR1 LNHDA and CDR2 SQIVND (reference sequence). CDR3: CASSMTGGSEAFF. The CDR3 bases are TGTGCCAGTAGTATGACAGGGGGAAGTGAAGCTTTCTTT.

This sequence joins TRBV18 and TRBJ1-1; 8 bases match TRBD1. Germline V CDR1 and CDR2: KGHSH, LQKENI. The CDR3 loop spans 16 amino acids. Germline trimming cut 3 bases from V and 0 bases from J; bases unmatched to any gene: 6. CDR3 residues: CASSPGQGALNTEAFF. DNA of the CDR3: TGTGCCAGCTCACCTGGGCAGGGGGCTTTGAACACTGAAGCTTTCTTT.

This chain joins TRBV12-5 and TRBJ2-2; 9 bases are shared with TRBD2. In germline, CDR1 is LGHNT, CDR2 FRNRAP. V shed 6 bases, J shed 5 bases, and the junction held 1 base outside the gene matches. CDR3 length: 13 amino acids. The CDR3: CASGTSGTGELFF. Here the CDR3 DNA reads TGTGCTAGTGGGACTAGCGGAACCGGGGAGCTGTTTTTT.

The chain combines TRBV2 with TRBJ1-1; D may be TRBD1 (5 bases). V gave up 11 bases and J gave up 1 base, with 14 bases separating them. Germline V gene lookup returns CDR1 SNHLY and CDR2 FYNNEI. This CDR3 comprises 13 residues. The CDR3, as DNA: TGTGCCCGGGCCGGGGGGTCGAACACTGAAGCTTTCTTT. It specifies CARAGGSNTEAFF.

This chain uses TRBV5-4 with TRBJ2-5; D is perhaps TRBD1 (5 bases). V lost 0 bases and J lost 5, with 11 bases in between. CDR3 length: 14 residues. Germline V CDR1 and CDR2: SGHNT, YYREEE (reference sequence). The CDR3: CASSLEGRGETQYF. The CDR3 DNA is TGTGCCAGCAGCTTGGAGGGGCGTGGGGAGACCCAGTACTTC.

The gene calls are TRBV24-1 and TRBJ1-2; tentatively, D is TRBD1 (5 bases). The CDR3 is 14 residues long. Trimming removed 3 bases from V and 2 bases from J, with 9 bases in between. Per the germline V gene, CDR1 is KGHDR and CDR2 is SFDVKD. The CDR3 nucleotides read TGTGCCACCAGTGATCATGACAGAAACTATGGCTACACCTTC. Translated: CATSDHDRNYGYTF.

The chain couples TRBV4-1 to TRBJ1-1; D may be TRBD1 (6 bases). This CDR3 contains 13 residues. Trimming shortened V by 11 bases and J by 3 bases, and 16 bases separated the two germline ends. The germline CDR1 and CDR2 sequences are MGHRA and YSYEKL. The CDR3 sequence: CASNRNRDTEAFF. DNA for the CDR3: TGCGCCTCAAACAGGAACAGGGACACTGAAGCTTTCTTT.

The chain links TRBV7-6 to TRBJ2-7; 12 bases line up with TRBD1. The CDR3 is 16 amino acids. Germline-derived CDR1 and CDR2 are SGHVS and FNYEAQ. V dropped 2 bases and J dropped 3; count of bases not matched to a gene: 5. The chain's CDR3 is CASSLSGQGAIYEQYF. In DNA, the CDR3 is TGTGCCAGCAGCTTATCGGGACAGGGGGCTATCTACGAGCAGTACTTC. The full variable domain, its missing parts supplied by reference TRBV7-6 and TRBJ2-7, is GAGVSQSPRYKVTKRGQDVALRCDPISGHVSLYWYRQALGQGPEFLTYFNYEAQQDKSGLPNDRFSAERPEGSISTLTIQRTEQRDSAMYRCASSLSGQGAIYEQYFGPGTRLTVT.

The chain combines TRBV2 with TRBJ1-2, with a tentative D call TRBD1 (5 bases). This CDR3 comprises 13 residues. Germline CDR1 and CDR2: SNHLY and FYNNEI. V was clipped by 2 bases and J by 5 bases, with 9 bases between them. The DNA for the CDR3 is TGTGCCAGCAGTGAACAGGGCCCATATGGCTACACCTTC. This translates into CASSEQGPYGYTF.

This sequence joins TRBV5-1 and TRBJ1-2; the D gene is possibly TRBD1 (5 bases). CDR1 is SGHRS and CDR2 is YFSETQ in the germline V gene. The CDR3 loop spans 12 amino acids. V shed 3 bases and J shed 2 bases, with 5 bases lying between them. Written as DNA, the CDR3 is TGCGCCAGCAGCTGGGGGAACTATGGCTACACCTTC. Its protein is CASSWGNYGYTF.

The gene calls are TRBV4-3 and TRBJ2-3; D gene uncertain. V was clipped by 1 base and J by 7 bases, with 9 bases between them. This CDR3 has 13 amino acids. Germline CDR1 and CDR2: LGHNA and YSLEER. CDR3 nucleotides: TGCGCCAGCAGCCAAGGTCGTTCGTATACGCAGTATTTT. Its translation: CASSQGRSYTQYF.

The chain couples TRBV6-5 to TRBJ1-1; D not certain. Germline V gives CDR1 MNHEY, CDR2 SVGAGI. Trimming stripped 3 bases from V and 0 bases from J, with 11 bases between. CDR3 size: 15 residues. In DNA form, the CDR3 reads TGTGCCAGCAGTTATAGTGGCTCCATGAACACTGAAGCTTTCTTT. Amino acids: CASSYSGSMNTEAFF.

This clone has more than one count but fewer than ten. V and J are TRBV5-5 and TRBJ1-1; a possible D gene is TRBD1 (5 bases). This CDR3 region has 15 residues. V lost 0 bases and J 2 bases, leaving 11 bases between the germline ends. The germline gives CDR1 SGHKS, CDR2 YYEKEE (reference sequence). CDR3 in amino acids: CASSLDVRVNTEAFF. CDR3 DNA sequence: TGTGCCAGCAGCTTGGATGTCAGGGTTAACACTGAAGCTTTCTTT.

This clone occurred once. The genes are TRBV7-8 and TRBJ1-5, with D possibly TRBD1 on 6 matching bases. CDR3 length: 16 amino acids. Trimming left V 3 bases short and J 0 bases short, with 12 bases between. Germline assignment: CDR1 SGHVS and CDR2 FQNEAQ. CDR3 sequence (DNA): TGTGCCAGCAGCTTGCGGGACACTGATAGCAATCAGCCCCAGCATTTT. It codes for CASSLRDTDSNQPQHF. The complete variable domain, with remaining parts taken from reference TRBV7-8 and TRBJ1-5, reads GAGVSQSPRYKVAKRGQDVALRCDPISGHVSLFWYQQALGQGPEFLTYFQNEAQLDKSGLPSDRFFAERPEGSVSTLKIQRTQQEDSAVYLCASSLRDTDSNQPQHFGDGTRLSIL.